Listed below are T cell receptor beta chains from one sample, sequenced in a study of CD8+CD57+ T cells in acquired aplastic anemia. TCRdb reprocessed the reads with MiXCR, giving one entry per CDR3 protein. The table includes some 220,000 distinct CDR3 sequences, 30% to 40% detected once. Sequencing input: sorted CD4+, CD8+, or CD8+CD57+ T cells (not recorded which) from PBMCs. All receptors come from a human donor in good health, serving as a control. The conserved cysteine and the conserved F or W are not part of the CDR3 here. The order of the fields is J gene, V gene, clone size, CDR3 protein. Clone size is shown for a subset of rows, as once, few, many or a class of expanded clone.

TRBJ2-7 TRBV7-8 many ASSQTGYEQY
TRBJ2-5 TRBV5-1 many ASSFPGASETQY
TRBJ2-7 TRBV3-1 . ASSPLFGSYEQY
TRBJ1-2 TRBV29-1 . SVGDWGDYGYT
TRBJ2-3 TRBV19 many ASSIGVGTISADTQY
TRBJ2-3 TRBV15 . ATSRAGQGYEKLY
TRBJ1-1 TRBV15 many ATSRVFAKNTEAF
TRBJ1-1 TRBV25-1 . ASSEPTQESTEAF
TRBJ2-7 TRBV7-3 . ASSLRGQGPYEQY
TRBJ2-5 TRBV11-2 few ASRAGPLQETQY
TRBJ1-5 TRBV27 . ASSLNRNQPQH
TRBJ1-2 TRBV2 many ASSQTREVGYT
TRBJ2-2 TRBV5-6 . ASSLLTGQGNTGELF
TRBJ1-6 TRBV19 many ASSTGPNNSPLH
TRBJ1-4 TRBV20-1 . SARNQGQGAEKLF
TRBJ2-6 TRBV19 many ASSNWTGSGANVLT
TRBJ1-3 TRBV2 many ASRDRGRNSGNTIY
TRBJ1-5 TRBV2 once ASSRSGNYNEPQH
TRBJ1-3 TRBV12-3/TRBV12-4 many ASSLRGANTIY
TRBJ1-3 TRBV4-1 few ASSQVTSGNTIY
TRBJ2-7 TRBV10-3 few AISVGTGEQY
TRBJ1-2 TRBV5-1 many ASSFEGLGGYT
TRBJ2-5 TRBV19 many ASSISGGRETQY
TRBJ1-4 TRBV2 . ASTGPGREKLF
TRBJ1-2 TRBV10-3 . ASRITGAT